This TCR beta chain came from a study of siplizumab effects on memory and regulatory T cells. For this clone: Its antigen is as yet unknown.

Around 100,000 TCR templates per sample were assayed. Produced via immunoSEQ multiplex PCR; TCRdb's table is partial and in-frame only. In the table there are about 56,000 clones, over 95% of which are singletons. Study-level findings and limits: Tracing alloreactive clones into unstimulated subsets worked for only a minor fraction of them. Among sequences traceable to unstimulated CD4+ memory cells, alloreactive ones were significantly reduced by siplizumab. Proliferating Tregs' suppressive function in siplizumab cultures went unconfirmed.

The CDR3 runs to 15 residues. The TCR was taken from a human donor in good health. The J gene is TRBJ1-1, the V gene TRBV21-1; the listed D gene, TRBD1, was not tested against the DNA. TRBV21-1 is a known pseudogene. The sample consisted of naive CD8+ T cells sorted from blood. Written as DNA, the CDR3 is TGTGCCAGCAGCAGGGACAGGGGGCTGAACACTGAAGCTTTCTTT. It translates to CASSRDRGLNTEAFF.